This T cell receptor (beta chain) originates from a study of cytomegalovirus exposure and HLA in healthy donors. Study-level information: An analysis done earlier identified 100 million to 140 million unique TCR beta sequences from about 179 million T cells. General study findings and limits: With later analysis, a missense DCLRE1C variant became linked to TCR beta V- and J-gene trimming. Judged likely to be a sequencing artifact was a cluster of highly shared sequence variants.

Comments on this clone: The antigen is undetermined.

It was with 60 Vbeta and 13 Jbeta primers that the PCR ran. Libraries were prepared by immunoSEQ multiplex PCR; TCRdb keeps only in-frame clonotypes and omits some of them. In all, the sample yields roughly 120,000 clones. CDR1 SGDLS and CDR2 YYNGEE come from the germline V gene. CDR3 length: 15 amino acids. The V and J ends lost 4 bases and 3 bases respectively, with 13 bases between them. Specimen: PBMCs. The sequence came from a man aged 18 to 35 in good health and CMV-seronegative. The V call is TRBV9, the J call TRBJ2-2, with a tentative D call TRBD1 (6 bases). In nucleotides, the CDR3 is TGTGCCAGCAGCAGACTACAGGGTCACACCGGGGAGCTGTTTTTT. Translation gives CASSRLQGHTGELFF. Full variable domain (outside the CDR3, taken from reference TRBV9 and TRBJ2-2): DSGVTQTPKHLITATGQRVTLRCSPRSGDLSVYWYQQSLDQGLQFLIQYYNGEERAKGNILERFSAQQFPDLHSELNLSSLELGDSALYFCASSRLQGHTGELFFGEGSRLTVL.